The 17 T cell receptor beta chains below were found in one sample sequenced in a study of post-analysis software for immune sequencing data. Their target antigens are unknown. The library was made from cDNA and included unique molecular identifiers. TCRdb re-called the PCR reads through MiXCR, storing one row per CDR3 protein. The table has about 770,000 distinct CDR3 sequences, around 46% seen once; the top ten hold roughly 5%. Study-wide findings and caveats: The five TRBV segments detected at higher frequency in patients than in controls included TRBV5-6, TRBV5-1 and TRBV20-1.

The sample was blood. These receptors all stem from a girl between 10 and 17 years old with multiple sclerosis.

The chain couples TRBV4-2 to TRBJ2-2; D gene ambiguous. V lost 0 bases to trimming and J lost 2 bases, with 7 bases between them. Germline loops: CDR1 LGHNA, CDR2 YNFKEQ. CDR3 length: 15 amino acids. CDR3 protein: CASSQEGTNTGELFF. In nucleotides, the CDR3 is TGTGCCAGCAGCCAAGAAGGAACAAACACCGGGGAGCTGTTTTTT.

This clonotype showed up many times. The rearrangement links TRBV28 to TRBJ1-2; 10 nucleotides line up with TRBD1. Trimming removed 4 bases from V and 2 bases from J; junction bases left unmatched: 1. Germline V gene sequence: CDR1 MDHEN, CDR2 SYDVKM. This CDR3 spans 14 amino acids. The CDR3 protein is CASSSTGGNYGYTF. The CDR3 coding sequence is TGTGCCAGCAGTTCGACAGGGGGCAACTATGGCTACACCTTC.

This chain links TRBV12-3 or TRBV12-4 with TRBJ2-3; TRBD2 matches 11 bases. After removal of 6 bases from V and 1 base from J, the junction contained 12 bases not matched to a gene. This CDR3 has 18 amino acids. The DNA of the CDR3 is TGTGCCAGCAGCAAGACAACTAGCGGGAGCGTGGGCACAGATACGCAGTATTTT. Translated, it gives CASSKTTSGSVGTDTQYF.

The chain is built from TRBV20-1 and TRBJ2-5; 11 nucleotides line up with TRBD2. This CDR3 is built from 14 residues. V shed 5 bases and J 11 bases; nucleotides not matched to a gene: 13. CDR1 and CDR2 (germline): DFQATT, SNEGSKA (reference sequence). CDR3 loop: CSARLAGGFLGQYF. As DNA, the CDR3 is TGCAGTGCTCGCCTAGCGGGAGGATTCCTGGGGCAGTACTTC.

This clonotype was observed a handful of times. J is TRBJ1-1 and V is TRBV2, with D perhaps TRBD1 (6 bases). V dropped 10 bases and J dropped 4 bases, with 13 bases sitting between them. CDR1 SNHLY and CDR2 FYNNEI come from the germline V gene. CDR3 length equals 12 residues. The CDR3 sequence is CAILRGGTEAFF. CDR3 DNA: TGTGCCATCCTCCGAGGGGGCACTGAAGCTTTCTTT.

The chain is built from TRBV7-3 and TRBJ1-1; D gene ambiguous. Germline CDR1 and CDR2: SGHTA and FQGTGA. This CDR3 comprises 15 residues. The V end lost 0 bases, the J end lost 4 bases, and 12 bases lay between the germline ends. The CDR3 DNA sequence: TGTGCCAGCAGCTTAACTGGGGAGCCTCGCACTGAAGCTTTCTTT. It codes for CASSLTGEPRTEAFF.

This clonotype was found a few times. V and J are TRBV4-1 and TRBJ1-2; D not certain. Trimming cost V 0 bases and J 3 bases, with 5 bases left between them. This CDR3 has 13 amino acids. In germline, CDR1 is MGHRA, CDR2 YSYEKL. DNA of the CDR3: TGCGCCAGCAGCCAAGATGACTACTATGGCTACACCTTC. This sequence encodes CASSQDDYYGYTF.

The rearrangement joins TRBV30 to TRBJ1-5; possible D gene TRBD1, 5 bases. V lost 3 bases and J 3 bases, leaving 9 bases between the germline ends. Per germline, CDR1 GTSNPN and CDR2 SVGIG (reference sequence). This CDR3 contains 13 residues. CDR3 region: CAWRATANQPQHF. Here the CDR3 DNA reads TGTGCCTGGAGAGCGACAGCCAATCAGCCCCAGCATTTT.

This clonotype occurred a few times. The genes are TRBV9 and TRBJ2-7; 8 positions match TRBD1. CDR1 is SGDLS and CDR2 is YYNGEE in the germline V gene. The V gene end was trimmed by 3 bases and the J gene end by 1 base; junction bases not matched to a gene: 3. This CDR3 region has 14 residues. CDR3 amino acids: CASSGRQGSYEQYF. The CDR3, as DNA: TGTGCCAGCAGCGGGAGACAGGGGTCCTACGAGCAGTACTTC.

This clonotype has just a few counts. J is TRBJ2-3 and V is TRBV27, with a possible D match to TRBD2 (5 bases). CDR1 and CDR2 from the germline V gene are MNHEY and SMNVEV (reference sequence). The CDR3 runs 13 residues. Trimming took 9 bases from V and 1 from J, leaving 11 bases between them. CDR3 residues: CASSEWGTDTQYF. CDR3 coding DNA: TGTGCCAGTAGCGAGTGGGGCACAGATACGCAGTATTTT.

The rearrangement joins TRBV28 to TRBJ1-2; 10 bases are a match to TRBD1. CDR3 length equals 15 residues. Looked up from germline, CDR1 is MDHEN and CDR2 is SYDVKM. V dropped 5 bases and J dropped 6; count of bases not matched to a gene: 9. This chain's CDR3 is CASSTSTGGADGYTF. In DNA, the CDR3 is TGTGCCAGCAGTACCTCGACAGGGGGCGCGGATGGCTACACCTTC.

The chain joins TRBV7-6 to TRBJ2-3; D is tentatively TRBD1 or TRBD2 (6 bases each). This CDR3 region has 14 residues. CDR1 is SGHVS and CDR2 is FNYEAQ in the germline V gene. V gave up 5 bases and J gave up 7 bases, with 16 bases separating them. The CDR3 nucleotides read TGTGCCAGCAGCCCGTCCGGGGGCGTAAATACGCAGTATTTT. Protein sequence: CASSPSGGVNTQYF.

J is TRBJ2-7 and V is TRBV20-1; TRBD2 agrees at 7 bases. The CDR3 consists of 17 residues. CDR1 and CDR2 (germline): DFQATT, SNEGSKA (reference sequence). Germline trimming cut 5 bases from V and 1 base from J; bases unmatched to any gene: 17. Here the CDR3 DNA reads TGCAGTGCTCCATCCCTGGGGAGGAGCGGGAATTCCTACGAGCAGTACTTC. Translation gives CSAPSLGRSGNSYEQYF.

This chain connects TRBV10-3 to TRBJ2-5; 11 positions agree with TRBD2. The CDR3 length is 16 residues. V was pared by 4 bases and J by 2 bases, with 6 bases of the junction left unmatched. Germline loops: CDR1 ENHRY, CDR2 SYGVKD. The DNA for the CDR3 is TGTGCCATCAGTGGGCCACTAGCGGGAGATCAAGAGACCCAGTACTTC. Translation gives CAISGPLAGDQETQYF.

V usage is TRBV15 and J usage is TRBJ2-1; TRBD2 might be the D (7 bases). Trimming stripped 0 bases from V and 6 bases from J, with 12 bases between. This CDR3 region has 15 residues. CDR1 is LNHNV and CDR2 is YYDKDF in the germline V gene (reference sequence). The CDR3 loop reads CATSRDWRGGNEQFF. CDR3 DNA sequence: TGTGCCACCAGCAGAGATTGGAGGGGGGGCAATGAGCAGTTCTTC.

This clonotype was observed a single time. Here the CDR3 reads CSASRSGLPSYNEQFF. In nucleotides, the CDR3 is TGCAGTGCTAGCCGTAGCGGGCTACCTTCCTACAATGAGCAGTTCTTC. The V call is TRBV20-1, the J call TRBJ2-1; 7 bases are a match to TRBD2. Germline V gene sequence: CDR1 DFQATT, CDR2 SNEGSKA (reference sequence). This CDR3 comprises 16 residues. The V gene end was trimmed by 3 bases and the J gene end by 1 base; junction bases not matched to a gene: 9.

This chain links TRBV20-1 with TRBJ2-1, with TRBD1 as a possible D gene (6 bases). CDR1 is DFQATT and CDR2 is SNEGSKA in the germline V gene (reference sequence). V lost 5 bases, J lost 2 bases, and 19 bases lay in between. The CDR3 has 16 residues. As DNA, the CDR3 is TGCAGTGCTCCTAAACAGGGATTCGAGGCCTACAATGAGCAGTTCTTC. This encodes CSAPKQGFEAYNEQFF.